This record covers a single T cell receptor (beta chain). The sample originates from a study of cytomegalovirus exposure and HLA in healthy donors. Data came from immunoSEQ multiplex PCR; TCRdb stores just in-frame clones and leaves some out. The sample comprises roughly 56,000 clones, about 88% of which are singletons, and 15% rests with the top ten. The junction had 6 bases not matched to a gene; V was cut back by 10 bases and J by 5 bases. The CDR3 has 13 residues. Germline V gene lookup returns CDR1 MDHEN and CDR2 SYDVKM. The sequencing sample was made of PBMCs. The source is a woman under 30 in good health and CMV-seronegative. The chain combines TRBV28 with TRBJ1-5, with TRBD1 identical over 9 bases. The CDR3 DNA sequence: TGTGCCACCGACAGGGGGGGGGATCAGCCCCAGCATTTT. Protein product: CATDRGGDQPQHF.